This T cell receptor beta chain was obtained from a study of OX40 agonist ivuxolimab in advanced cancers. Study results and caveats: Clonal expansion among partial responders at 0.1-3.0 mg/kg ranked near the lowest. Expanded peripheral T cells had an undetermined antigen specificity. It was also the case that some nonresponders had low normalized T-cell clonal expansion.

Trimming took off 4 bases at V and 3 bases at J, with 17 bases between the two ends. Germline lookup yields CDR1 SGHDT and CDR2 YYEEEE. The CDR3 has 15 residues. Repertoires were generated with immunoSEQ multiplex PCR, while TCRdb's copy carries only in-frame clones and drops some. Counted here are about 80,000 clones, roughly 88% occurring once; the ten biggest clones make up approximately 5%. Anyone with autoimmune disease history or systemic immunosuppression was excluded. About this clone: Its antigen remains unidentified.

This receptor was taken from an adult with an advanced solid tumor such as melanoma, head and neck, liver or kidney cancer. Sequenced here: CD4+ or CD8+ T cells sorted from blood, sampled in a trial of the OX40 agonist ivuxolimab. The chain joins TRBV5-6 to TRBJ2-7; TRBD1 is a possible D gene (6 bases). CDR3 coding DNA: TGTGCCAGCAGCCACACTCTACGGGACAACTACGAGCAGTACTTC. This codes for CASSHTLRDNYEQYF.